This T cell receptor (beta chain) is drawn from a study of blood T cells in healthy people across ages. Study-level results: Unsorted PBMCs ruled out conclusive naive versus antigen-experienced comparison. Per-million-T-cell TCR beta diversity fell roughly linearly with age.

A second PCR of 7 to 11 cycles used a sample-barcoded 5' primer and a J-beta primer mix. Every cDNA molecule bore a tag from a template-switch adaptor containing 12 random nucleotides. TCRdb re-called the 5' RACE reads with MiXCR, one entry per CDR3 protein. This sample has 750,000 to 1,000,000 distinct CDR3 sequences, with just under 30% found just once. Germline lookup yields CDR1 MDHEN and CDR2 SYDVKM. The CDR3 length is 14 residues. V was cut by 6 bases and J by 2 bases, with 14 bases left in between. Concerning this clonotype itself: Its antigen is as yet unknown.

The data also belong to a second study, concerning T cells of mothers and their children.

The sequence was collected from a woman aged 40 to 50 in good health. Sequenced material: blood. The chain combines TRBV28 with TRBJ2-7; D is perhaps TRBD1 (5 bases). The CDR3 reads CASSPMSRAYEQYF. The DNA of the CDR3 is TGTGCCAGCAGCCCGATGAGCAGGGCCTACGAGCAGTACTTC. The full variable domain, rest sourced from reference TRBV28 and TRBJ2-7, is DVKVTQSSRYLVKRTGEKVFLECVQDMDHENMFWYRQDPGLGLRLIYFSYDVKMKEKGDIPEGYSVSREKKERFSLILESASTNQTSMYLCASSPMSRAYEQYFGPGTRLTVT.